This T cell receptor beta chain was recovered during a study of blood T cells in healthy people across ages. With a J-beta primer mix and a sample-barcoded 5' primer, a second PCR ran roughly 7 to 11 cycles. MiXCR, run by TCRdb on the 5' RACE reads, gives a single entry per CDR3 protein. The sample contains approximately 940,000 distinct CDR3 sequences, 40% to 60% of which appear only once. On this clonotype: Its antigen is as yet unknown.

Losses at the gene ends were 0 bases for V and 5 bases for J; bases not matched to a gene: 9. Germline V CDR1 and CDR2: LGHNA, YSLEER. This CDR3 contains 17 residues. General study points: The long-lived group displayed more naive CD4+ cells, plus higher diversity, than the aged donors did. With age, beta diversity per million T cells declined roughly linearly, significantly by 30 to 50.

Sequences were obtained from blood. The sequence derives from a man aged 25 to 45 in good health. The chain joins TRBV4-3 to TRBJ2-2; 7 bases are a match to TRBD2. The CDR3 is CASSQDMRGIRTGELFF. The DNA for the CDR3 is TGCGCCAGCAGCCAAGATATGCGGGGGATAAGGACCGGGGAGCTGTTTTTT.